Included here is one T cell receptor beta chain sequence, with context. Its specific antigen is unknown. The germline V gene encodes CDR1 SQVTM and CDR2 ANQGSEA. The CDR3 goes from the cysteine to the phenylalanine over 16 residues. No coding sequence is recorded. This sample stems from a study of CXCR3-negative and CXCR3-positive naive CD8 T cells (dated by TCRdb to between 2019 and 2020). In terms of the full investigation: In total, some 130 million TRB reads were obtained, corresponding to roughly 1.5 +/- 0.3 million reads per library. TRBV-TRBJ cluster analysis included naive subsets from roughly 5 donors and memory cells from 3 donors. Diversity and physicochemical repertoire analyses covered around 10 donors pooled from two independent experiments. Overall study results and their limits: Comparably high repertoire diversity was found in both naive subsets, whereas much lower repertoire diversity was found in memory CD8+ T cells. CXCR3 expression partially decreased after cryopreservation, so most assays used freshly isolated PBMCs. Surface CD5, linked to self-reactivity in mice, was comparable between naive subsets; TCR interaction strength was therefore also inferred from TRB CDR3 physicochemical properties. Naive CXCR3-negative and CXCR3-positive cells from the same donor showed similar TRBV-TRBJ usage, whereas memory cells showed distinct patterns.

Each CD8+ T cell subset was flow-sorted in triplicate, and around 300,000 cells per subset were placed directly into RLT lysis buffer. Using standard density gradient centrifugation, peripheral blood mononuclear cells were isolated from buffy coats. Total RNA was extracted from sorted cells using an RNeasy Mini Kit. TCRdb shows the sequencer as NextSeq 550. The Human TCR Profiling Kit (MiLaboratory) was used to prepare UMI-labeled 5' RACE TRB cDNA libraries. The full amount of extracted RNA was used for cDNA synthesis, and the full amount of resulting cDNA was used for PCR amplification. Libraries were prepared in parallel with an identical number of PCR cycles. The authors processed their data as follows. MIGEC and MiXCR extracted about 50,000 +/- 10,000 unique UMI-labeled TRB cDNA molecules per library, requiring at least two reads per UMI. Each library averaged 40,000 +/- 10,000 functional in-frame TRB CDR3 nucleotide clonotypes without stop codons. After downsampling to 5000 UMI-labeled TRB molecules per sample, diversity metrics, including normalized Shannon-Wiener and Chao1, were computed in VDJtools. Clonotype-size-weighted physicochemical properties of the central five CDR3 residues (interaction energy, strength, volume and Kidera factor 4) were computed in VDJtools. TCRdb reprocessed the public reads and reports one entry per CDR3 protein sequence, without DNA. What appears here as the V and J calls and clone size reflects TCRdb's work, not the paper's. The sample table on file contains 37,000 or so distinct CDR3 sequences. The ten top clones hold more than 7.5% of the sample.

Sequencing input: memory CD8+ T cells from blood. The cell subset or site label here, explained by the study, means: conventional CD8+ memory T cells (TMEM), sorted as controls. The chain uses TRBV29-1 and TRBJ2-1; TCRdb selects TRBD2, and the lack of DNA leaves this call unchecked. The receptor's source is a human donor in good health. Some clones in this sample may be carry-over from other donors' samples. The CDR3 in this case is CSVEDSLAGGLNEQFF.